The 15 T cell receptor beta chains below were found in one sample sequenced in a study of cytomegalovirus exposure and HLA in healthy donors. Use of 60 Vbeta and 13 Jbeta primers characterized the PCR. The assay was immunoSEQ multiplex PCR, and TCRdb's table has in-frame clones only and misses some. The table includes 100,000 to 150,000 clones, around 80% detected once. Sequencing input: PBMCs. These receptors all come from a female donor in good health and CMV-seronegative.

The chain uses TRBV19 and TRBJ2-4; a weak D match, TRBD2 (5 bases). Germline CDR1 and CDR2: LNHDA and SQIVND (reference sequence). The V gene lost 1 base and the J gene lost 12 bases, with 10 bases spanning the gap. The CDR3 spans 12 residues. CDR3 in DNA: TGTGCCAGTAGTATAGGAGAGGGCACTCAGTACTTC. Translation: CASSIGEGTQYF.

The chain carries TRBV7-6 and TRBJ1-6; a weak D match, TRBD1 (6 bases). Per germline, CDR1 SGHVS and CDR2 FNYEAQ. The ends were cut back, 5 bases at V and 8 bases at J, with 16 bases in the middle. The CDR3 is 15 residues long. CDR3 in amino acids: CASSRDSQGYSPLHF. CDR3 coding DNA: TGTGCCAGCAGCAGGGATTCACAGGGTTATTCACCCCTCCACTTT.

The genes are TRBV11-2 and TRBJ2-7; 9 nucleotides line up with TRBD1. Unmatched junction bases numbered 14, after V lost 3 bases and J lost 8 bases. Germline V gene lookup returns CDR1 SGHAT and CDR2 FQNNGV. This CDR3 has 16 residues. The CDR3 coding sequence is TGTGCCAGCAGCTTTAGGATCGGGACAGGGAGTGTCAAGCAGTACTTC. Translating it yields CASSFRIGTGSVKQYF. The full variable domain, with the rest looked up from reference TRBV11-2 and TRBJ2-7, is EAGVAQSPRYKIIEKRQSVAFWCNPISGHATLYWYQQILGQGPKLLIQFQNNGVVDDSQLPKDRFSAERLKGVDSTLKIQPAKLEDSAVYLCASSFRIGTGSVKQYFGPGTRLTVT.

This chain joins TRBV28 and TRBJ2-3; D might be TRBD1 (6 bases). Germline V gives CDR1 MDHEN, CDR2 SYDVKM. The CDR3 has 12 residues. Trimming removed 8 bases from V and 4 bases from J, with 10 bases in between. As DNA, the CDR3 is TGTGCCAGCCAACCAGGGGCAGATACGCAGTATTTT. Translating gives CASQPGADTQYF.

J is TRBJ1-2 and V is TRBV2; 8 nucleotides match TRBD1. V shed 7 bases, J shed 6 bases, and the junction held 7 bases outside the gene matches. The CDR3 runs to 13 residues. Per the germline V gene, CDR1 is SNHLY and CDR2 is FYNNEI. The CDR3 coding sequence is TGTGCCAGCACCCGACAGGGGACTAATGGCTACACCTTC. It is translated as CASTRQGTNGYTF.

The chain has TRBV4-1 and TRBJ2-2; TRBD2 aligns across 8 bases. The germline CDR1 and CDR2 sequences are MGHRA and YSYEKL. The length of the CDR3 is 18 residues. The V gene end was trimmed by 4 bases and the J gene end by 1 base; junction bases not matched to a gene: 11. CDR3 in amino acids: CASSRWDSGVLNTGELFF. DNA for the CDR3: TGCGCCAGCAGCCGGTGGGATAGCGGGGTTCTGAACACCGGGGAGCTGTTTTTT.

This rearrangement joins TRBV28 to TRBJ1-2; a possible D gene is TRBD1 (6 bases). The CDR3 length is 13 residues. Looked up from germline, CDR1 is MDHEN and CDR2 is SYDVKM. The ends were cut back, 3 bases at V and 7 bases at J, with 12 bases in the middle. CDR3 amino acids: CASSFQGGSGYTF. CDR3 coding DNA: TGTGCCAGCAGTTTTCAAGGGGGAAGTGGCTACACCTTC.

The genes are TRBV5-5 and TRBJ1-1, with D hard to call. CDR3 length: 13 residues. V was trimmed by 2 bases and J by 0 bases, leaving 5 bases between them. CDR1 and CDR2 from the germline V gene are SGHKS and YYEKEE (reference sequence). The CDR3 protein is CASSFGMNTEAFF. Written as DNA, the CDR3 is TGTGCCAGCAGCTTTGGCATGAACACTGAAGCTTTCTTT.

This chain uses TRBV7-8 with TRBJ2-4; 7 positions agree with TRBD1. Trimming took 2 bases from V and 6 from J; bases not matched to a gene: 10. The germline CDR1 and CDR2 sequences are SGHVS and FQNEAQ. The CDR3 sequence is 16 residues long. In DNA form, the CDR3 reads TGTGCCAGCAGCTTAAGATCTGGGACAGTAAGAAACATTCAGTACTTC. It yields the protein CASSLRSGTVRNIQYF.

The chain couples TRBV6-6 to TRBJ2-1; 7 nucleotides align to TRBD2. V gave up 10 bases and J gave up 4 bases; unmatched junction bases: 10. Germline V CDR1 and CDR2: MNHNY, SVGAGI (reference sequence). The CDR3 contains 14 residues. The CDR3 coding sequence is TGTGCCATCCACGCGGGGGAACCGTACAATGAGCAGTTCTTC. This gives the protein CAIHAGEPYNEQFF.

CDR3 bases: TGTGCCAGCAGAGAGGACAGGGAGGTTTCCTACGAGCAGTACTTC. It codes for CASREDREVSYEQYF. This chain uses TRBV2 with TRBJ2-7; TRBD1 matches at 8 bases. Germline V gene lookup returns CDR1 SNHLY and CDR2 FYNNEI. The CDR3 consists of 15 residues. With 6 bases clipped from V and 1 base from J, the junction kept 8 bases outside the gene matches.

The chain carries TRBV7-2 and TRBJ2-1; no reliable D call. Between the trimmed V and J ends, which lost 2 bases and 10 bases, there was a span of 12 bases. Germline CDR1 and CDR2: SGHTA and FQGNSA. This CDR3 is 13 amino acids long. CDR3 sequence (DNA): TGTGCCAGCAGCTTATCGTGGTTGGCCGAGCAGTTCTTC. Protein: CASSLSWLAEQFF. Full variable domain (rest looked up from reference TRBV7-2 and TRBJ2-1): GAGVSQSPSNKVTEKGKDVELRCDPISGHTALYWYRQSLGQGLEFLIYFQGNSAPDKSGLPSDRFSAERTGGSVSTLTIQRTQQEDSAVYLCASSLSWLAEQFFGPGTRLTVL.

J is TRBJ2-1 and V is TRBV11-2; D gene uncertain. The V gene's germline CDR1 is SGHAT and CDR2 FQNNGV. V was shortened by 0 bases and J by 7 bases, with 10 bases between the two germline ends. The CDR3 covers 14 residues. The CDR3 region is CASSLDGFVNEQFF. CDR3 nucleotides: TGTGCCAGCAGCTTAGACGGTTTCGTAAATGAGCAGTTCTTC. Complete variable domain (other parts from reference TRBV11-2 and TRBJ2-1): EAGVAQSPRYKIIEKRQSVAFWCNPISGHATLYWYQQILGQGPKLLIQFQNNGVVDDSQLPKDRFSAERLKGVDSTLKIQPAKLEDSAVYLCASSLDGFVNEQFFGPGTRLTVL.

This clone came up once. The chain is built from TRBV7-9 and TRBJ1-3; D call uncertain. Per the germline V gene, CDR1 is SEHNR and CDR2 is FQNEAQ (reference sequence). The CDR3 is 15 amino acids. V lost 5 bases and J 0 bases, leaving 11 bases between the germline ends. CDR3 nucleotide sequence: TGTGCCAGCAGCGAGGACTGGTCCTCTGGAAACACCATATATTTT. It codes for CASSEDWSSGNTIYF.

The rearrangement uses TRBV21-1 and TRBJ1-3. TRBV21-1 is labeled a pseudogene. The CDR3 contains 17 residues. This CDR3 reads CASSKARGGSAGNTIYF. The DNA of the CDR3 is TGTGCCAGCAGCAAAGCCCGGGGAGGGAGCGCTGGAAACACCATATATTTT.